These T cell receptor beta chains were read from a single sample in a study of CD8 T cells in ankylosing spondylitis. One entry per CDR3 protein results from TCRdb running MiXCR on the 5' RACE reads. Among fewer than 750,000 distinct CDR3 sequences, over 15% were seen once, and the ten largest hold around 19%. The sample comprised blood, either unsorted or a sorted T cell fraction (not recorded which). All receptors come from a male donor with ankylosing spondylitis. The CDR3 runs from the conserved cysteine through the conserved F or W. D genes are given only for firm matches. Some rows mark clone size as missing; the rest say once, few, many or name a class of expanded clone.

. | TRBD2 | TRBJ2-2 | TRBV9 | TGTGCCAGCACTCTTGGGACTAGCGGAGGTCGGGAGCTGTTTTTT | CASTLGTSGGRELFF
. | . | TRBJ1-2 | TRBV29-1 | TGCAGCGTTGAAGATCTAGGGGGGGGCCATGGCTACACCTTC | CSVEDLGGGHGYTF
. | . | TRBJ1-5 | TRBV6-1 | TGTGCCAGCAGTGAAGTAAGGGGTTATCAGCCCCAGCATTTT | CASSEVRGYQPQHF
. | TRBD1 | TRBJ1-4 | TRBV3-1 | TGTGCCAGCAGCCAAGATCTTGGGACAGGTCGCGAAAAACTGTTTTTT | CASSQDLGTGREKLFF
. | TRBD2 | TRBJ2-3 | TRBV11-1 | TGTGCCAGCAGCTTAGCCCCTCTAGCGGGGGGCCGCACAGATACGCAGTATTTT | CASSLAPLAGGRTDTQYF
few | TRBD2 | TRBJ2-1 | TRBV4-1 | TGCGCCAGCAGCCAAATTTCAGGGAGGGATGACAATGAGCAGTTCTTC | CASSQISGRDDNEQFF
. | . | TRBJ1-1 | TRBV20-1 | TGCAGTGCGCCCATTGGGGGGGCTCCGAACACTGAAGCTTTCTTT | CSAPIGGAPNTEAFF
. | . | TRBJ1-1 | TRBV18 | TGTGCCAGCTCACCAGGGGCGGTGAACACTGAAGCTTTCTTT | CASSPGAVNTEAFF
few | . | TRBJ1-1 | TRBV3-1 | TGTGCCAGCAGCCAGGCAGACACTGAAGCTTTCTTT | CASSQADTEAFF
few | . | TRBJ1-2 | TRBV15 | TGTGCCACCAGCAGATCCGGTAGACAAAACTATGGCTACACCTTC | CATSRSGRQNYGYTF
few | . | TRBJ2-7 | TRBV5-6 | TGTGCCAGCAGCTTGGTTCACATGAACTACGAGCAGTACTTC | CASSLVHMNYEQYF
. | . | TRBJ1-4 | TRBV7-8 | TGTGCCAGCAGCCTGGGGGTCCTCAATGAAAAACTGTTTTTT | CASSLGVLNEKLFF
. | . | TRBJ1-5 | TRBV6-5 | TGTGCCAGCAGTTCTGGCCCGTTGGGCAATCAGCCCCAGCATTTT | CASSSGPLGNQPQHF
. | TRBD1 | TRBJ2-7 | TRBV3-1 | TGTGCCAGCAGCCAAGGAGCCCGGGACAGCGTAGACGAGCAGTACTTC | CASSQGARDSVDEQYF
. | . | TRBJ2-1 | TRBV14 | TGTGCCAGCAGCCCAGAGTCGGGACCTACCAACAATGAGCAGTTCTTC | CASSPESGPTNNEQFF
many | . | TRBJ1-3 | TRBV20-1 | TGCAGTGCCAGGCCCCGTCGGGGAGCTGGAAACACCATATATTTT | CSARPRRGAGNTIYF
. | TRBD2 | TRBJ2-1 | TRBV9 | TGTGCCAGCAGCAAGACTAGCGGGCTTTACAATGAGCAGTTCTTC | CASSKTSGLYNEQFF
few | . | TRBJ1-1 | TRBV20-1 | TGCAGTGCTAGAGATTTTTCCTCCCAGAACACTGAAGCTTTCTTT | CSARDFSSQNTEAFF
. | . | TRBJ1-5 | TRBV20-1 | TGCTGTGCTAGAGTGGGGGCCCCGACAAACAATCAGCCCCAGCATTTT | CCARVGAPTNNQPQHF
. | . | TRBJ2-5 | TRBV20-1 | TGCAGTGCTAAAGGGGAGACCCAGTACTTC | CSAKGETQYF
few | . | TRBJ1-2 | TRBV20-1 | TGCAGTGCTAGACTCAGGAACTATGGCTACACCTTC | CSARLRNYGYTF
. | . | TRBJ1-5 | TRBV7-8 | TGTGCCAGCAGCCCGGGAAAGGGAGGGAGCAATCAGCCCCAGCATTTT | CASSPGKGGSNQPQHF
few | . | TRBJ1-2 | TRBV24-1 | TGTGCCACCAGTGATGAAGGACGGTGGGGCAACTATGGCTACACCTTC | CATSDEGRWGNYGYTF
. | TRBD1 | TRBJ1-5 | TRBV28 | TGTGCCAGCGGGGATCAGGGGGCTCGCAATCAGCCCCAGCATTTT | CASGDQGARNQPQHF
. | . | TRBJ2-3 | TRBV25-1 | TGTGCCAGCAGTGAAAGGGCCTCCGGGAACAGTAGCACAGATACGCAGTATTTT | CASSERASGNSSTDTQYF
. | . | TRBJ1-2 | TRBV19 | TGTGCCAGTAGTATGTCCGGGGGCCAGTATGGCTACACCTTC | CASSMSGGQYGYTF
. | TRBD1 | TRBJ2-1 | TRBV11-2 | TGTGCCAGCAGCTTAAACTCCCCGGGACAGTGGTTCTTC | CASSLNSPGQWFF
. | TRBD1 | TRBJ1-5 | TRBV29-1 | TGCAGCGCCTCCGGGACAGGGAATAGCAATCAGCCCCAGCATTTT | CSASGTGNSNQPQHF
few | TRBD2 | TRBJ2-1 | TRBV9 | TGTGCCAGCAGCGGCGGGACTAGCGGGAGTCAGGGTGAGCAGTTCTTC | CASSGGTSGSQGEQFF
. | . | TRBJ1-1 | TRBV12-3/TRBV12-4 | TGTGCCAGCAGTACGGGACGCGACACTGAAGCTTTCTTT | CASSTGRDTEAFF
many | . | TRBJ2-5 | TRBV2 | TGTGCCAGCGACCGGACACAAGAGACCCAGTACTTC | CASDRTQETQYF
. | . | TRBJ2-7 | TRBV28 | TGTGCCAGCAGTACCCGACGCTCAGCCGACGAGCAGTACTTC | CASSTRRSADEQYF
few | . | TRBJ2-1 | TRBV12-3/TRBV12-4 | TGTGCCAGCAGTTGGGCCAGGGGGGGTAACAATGAGCAGTTCTTC | CASSWARGGNNEQFF
. | . | TRBJ1-1 | TRBV29-1 | TGCAGCGTTCGGTTTTGGGGCTCGGACACTGAAGCTTTCTTT | CSVRFWGSDTEAFF
. | TRBD1 | TRBJ2-5 | TRBV5-1 | TGCGCCAGCATCGACAGGGGAGGTACAGAGACCCAGTACTTC | CASIDRGGTETQYF
few | TRBD2 | TRBJ2-3 | TRBV20-1 | TGCAGTGCTAGTCCGGGACTAGCGGGAGTGGGGAGCACAGATACGCAGTATTTT | CSASPGLAGVGSTDTQYF
. | TRBD1 | TRBJ1-1 | TRBV3-1 | TGTGCCAGCAGCCCAAGCAGGGGGGCGAGGAACACTGAAGCTTTCTTT | CASSPSRGARNTEAFF
. | . | TRBJ2-7 | TRBV3-1 | TGTGCCAGCAGCCAAGGGTCAGGCGGCTACGAGCAGTACTTC | CASSQGSGGYEQYF
. | TRBD1 | TRBJ1-5 | TRBV5-5 | TGTGCCAGCAGCCCCGGGACAGGGGATATGGGTCAGCCCCAGCATTTT | CASSPGTGDMGQPQHF
few | . | TRBJ1-2 | TRBV12-3/TRBV12-4 | TGTGCCAGCAGTTTAGGACAGAACTTCTATGGCTACACCTTC | CASSLGQNFYGYTF
. | . | TRBJ2-7 | TRBV12-3/TRBV12-4 | TGTGCCAGCACCGCCCAGGGCTGGCGCGAGCAGTACTTC | CASTAQGWREQYF
. | TRBD2 | TRBJ2-1 | TRBV29-1 | TGCAGCGGGCGGCCGGGAGCGGGGGATGAGCAGTTCTTC | CSGRPGAGDEQFF
few | TRBD2 | TRBJ2-5 | TRBV7-9 | TGTGCCAGCAGCTTAGAGCTAGCGGACATCCAAGAGACCCAGTACTTC | CASSLELADIQETQYF
. | TRBD1 | TRBJ2-2 | TRBV10-3 | TGTGCCATCAGTGGTCAGAACAGGGGTGTCGCCGACACCGGGGAGCTGTTTTTT | CAISGQNRGVADTGELFF
few | . | TRBJ2-5 | TRBV21-1 | TGTGCCAGCAGCACTAGAGGGGAAGGCGAGACCCAGTACTTC | CASSTRGEGETQYF
. | . | TRBJ2-3 | TRBV6-1 | TGTGCCAGCACCCCACTTGCCGGGGCGGAGACGGATACGCAGTATTTT | CASTPLAGAETDTQYF
. | TRBD2 | TRBJ2-2 | TRBV9 | TGTGCCAGCAGCGTTGGCGGGGGAAATGGGGAGCTGTTTTTT | CASSVGGGNGELFF
. | . | TRBJ1-1 | TRBV5-6 | TGTGCCAGCAGCTTGGTGGCAGGGGAGGGGGACACTGAAGCTTTCTTT | CASSLVAGEGDTEAFF
. | TRBD1 | TRBJ1-5 | TRBV24-1 | TGTGCCACCAGTGATCCCCGGACAGGAGGTCAGCCCCAGCATTTT | CATSDPRTGGQPQHF
. | . | TRBJ2-5 | TRBV5-1 | TGCGCCAGCAGCCCCAGTGAATACCAAGAGACCCAGTACTTC | CASSPSEYQETQYF
. | . | TRBJ1-2 | TRBV5-6 | TGTGCCAGCAGCCCGGACCTCCCTGGTGGCTACACCTTC | CASSPDLPGGYTF
. | TRBD2 | TRBJ2-5 | TRBV6-5 | TGTGCCAGCAGTTACTCGTCACTAGCGGGACAAGAGACCCAGTACTTC | CASSYSSLAGQETQYF